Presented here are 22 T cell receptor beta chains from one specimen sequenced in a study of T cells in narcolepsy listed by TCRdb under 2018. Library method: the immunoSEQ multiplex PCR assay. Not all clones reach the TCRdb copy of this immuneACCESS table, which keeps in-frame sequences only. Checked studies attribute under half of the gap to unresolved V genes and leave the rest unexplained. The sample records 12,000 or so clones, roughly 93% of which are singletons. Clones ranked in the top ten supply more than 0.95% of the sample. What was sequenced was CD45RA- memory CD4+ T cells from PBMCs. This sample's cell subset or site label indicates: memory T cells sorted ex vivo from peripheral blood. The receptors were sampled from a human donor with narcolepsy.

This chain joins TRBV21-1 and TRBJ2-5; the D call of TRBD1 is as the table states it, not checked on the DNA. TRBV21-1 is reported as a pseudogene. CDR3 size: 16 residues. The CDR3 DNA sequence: TGTGCCAGCAGCTTTCTAGGACAGGGGGTAGATGGGACCCAGTACTTC. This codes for CASSFLGQGVDGTQYF.

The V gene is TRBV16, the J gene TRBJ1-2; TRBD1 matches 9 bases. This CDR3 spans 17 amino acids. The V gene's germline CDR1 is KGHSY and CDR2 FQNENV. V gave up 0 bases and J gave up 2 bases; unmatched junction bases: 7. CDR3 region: CASSQSPTQGANYGYTF. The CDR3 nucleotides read TGTGCCAGCAGCCAATCTCCGACACAGGGGGCGAACTATGGCTACACCTTC.

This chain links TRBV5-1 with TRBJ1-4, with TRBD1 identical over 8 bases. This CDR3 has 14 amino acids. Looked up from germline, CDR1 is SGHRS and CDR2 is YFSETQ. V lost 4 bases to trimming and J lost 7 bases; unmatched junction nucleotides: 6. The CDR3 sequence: CASSHDRGGEKLFF. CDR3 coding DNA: TGCGCCAGCAGCCACGACAGGGGCGGTGAAAAACTGTTTTTT.

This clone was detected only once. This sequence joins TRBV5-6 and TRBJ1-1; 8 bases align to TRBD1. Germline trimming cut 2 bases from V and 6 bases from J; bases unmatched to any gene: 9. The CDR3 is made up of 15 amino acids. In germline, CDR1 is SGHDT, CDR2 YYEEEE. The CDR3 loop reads CASSFRGPSLPEAFF. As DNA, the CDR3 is TGTGCCAGCAGCTTCAGGGGGCCGTCCCTCCCTGAAGCTTTCTTT.

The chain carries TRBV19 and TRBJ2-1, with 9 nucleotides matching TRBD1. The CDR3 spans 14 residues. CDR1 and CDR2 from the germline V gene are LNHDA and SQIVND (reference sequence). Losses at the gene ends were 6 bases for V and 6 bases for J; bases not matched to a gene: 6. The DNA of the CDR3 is TGTGCCAGTAGGCCGGGACAGGGAGCCAATGAGCAGTTCTTC. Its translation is CASRPGQGANEQFF.

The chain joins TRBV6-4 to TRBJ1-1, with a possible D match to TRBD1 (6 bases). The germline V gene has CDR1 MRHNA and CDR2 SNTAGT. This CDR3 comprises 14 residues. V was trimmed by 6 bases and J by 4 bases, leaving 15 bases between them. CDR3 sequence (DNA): TGTGCCAGCAGGGAAAATACAGGGATCACTGAAGCTTTCTTT. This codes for CASRENTGITEAFF.

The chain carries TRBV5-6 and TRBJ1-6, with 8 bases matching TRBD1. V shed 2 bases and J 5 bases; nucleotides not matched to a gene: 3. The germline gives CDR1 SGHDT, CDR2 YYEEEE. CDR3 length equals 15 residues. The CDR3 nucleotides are TGTGCCAGCAGCTTAAGGACAGGGAATAATTCACCCCTCCACTTT. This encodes CASSLRTGNNSPLHF.

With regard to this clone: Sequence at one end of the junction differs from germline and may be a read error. The CDR3 protein is CATSRERTDYEQYF. The DNA for the CDR3 is TGTGCCACCAGCCGAGAACGGACAGACTACGAGCAGTACTTC. This chain uses TRBV15 with TRBJ2-7, with D maybe TRBD1 (6 bases). The CDR3 has 14 amino acids. Germline V CDR1 and CDR2: LNHNV, YYDKDF (reference sequence).

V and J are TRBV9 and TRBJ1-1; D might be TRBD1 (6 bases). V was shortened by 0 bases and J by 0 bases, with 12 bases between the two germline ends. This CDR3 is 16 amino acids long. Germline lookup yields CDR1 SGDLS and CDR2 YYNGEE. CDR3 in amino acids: CASSVEPNRVNTEAFF. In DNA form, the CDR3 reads TGTGCCAGCAGCGTAGAACCCAACAGGGTGAACACTGAAGCTTTCTTT.

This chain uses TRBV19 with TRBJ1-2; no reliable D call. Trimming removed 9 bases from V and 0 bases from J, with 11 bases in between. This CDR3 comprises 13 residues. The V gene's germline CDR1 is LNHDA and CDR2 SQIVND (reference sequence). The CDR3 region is CARKGSSNYGYTF. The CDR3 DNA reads TGTGCCAGAAAAGGGAGTTCTAACTATGGCTACACCTTC.

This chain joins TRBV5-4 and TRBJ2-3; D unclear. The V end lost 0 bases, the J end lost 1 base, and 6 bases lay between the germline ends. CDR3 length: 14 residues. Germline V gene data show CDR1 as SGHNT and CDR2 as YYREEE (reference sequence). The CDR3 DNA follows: TGTGCCAGCAGCTTGGTTCAGGGCACAGATACGCAGTATTTT. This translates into CASSLVQGTDTQYF.

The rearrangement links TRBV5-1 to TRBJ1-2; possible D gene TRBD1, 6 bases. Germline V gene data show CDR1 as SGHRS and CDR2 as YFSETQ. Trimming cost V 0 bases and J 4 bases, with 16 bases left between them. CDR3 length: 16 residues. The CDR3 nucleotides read TGCGCCAGCAGCTTGGCCGGAGGGGGGAACCTCTATGGCTACACCTTC. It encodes CASSLAGGGNLYGYTF. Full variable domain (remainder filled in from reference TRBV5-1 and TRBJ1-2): KAGVTQTPRYLIKTRGQQVTLSCSPISGHRSVSWYQQTPGQGLQFLFEYFSETQRNKGNFPGRFSGRQFSNSRSEMNVSTLELGDSALYLCASSLAGGGNLYGYTFGSGTRLTVV.

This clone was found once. CDR3 DNA sequence: TGCGCCAGCAGCTTGGGCGGTCCGGAGCCCCAGCATTTT. This encodes CASSLGGPEPQHF. The J gene is TRBJ1-5, the V gene TRBV5-1; D uncertain. CDR3 length equals 13 residues. Germline lookup yields CDR1 SGHRS and CDR2 YFSETQ. The V and J ends lost 0 bases and 8 bases respectively, with 9 bases between them.

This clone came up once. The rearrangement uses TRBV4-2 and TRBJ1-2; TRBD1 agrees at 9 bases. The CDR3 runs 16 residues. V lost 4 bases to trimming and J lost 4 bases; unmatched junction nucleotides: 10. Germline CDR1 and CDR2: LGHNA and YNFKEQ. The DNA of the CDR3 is TGTGCCAGCAGCCTAACGGACCGGGACAGGGTCTATGGCTACACCTTC. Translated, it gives CASSLTDRDRVYGYTF.

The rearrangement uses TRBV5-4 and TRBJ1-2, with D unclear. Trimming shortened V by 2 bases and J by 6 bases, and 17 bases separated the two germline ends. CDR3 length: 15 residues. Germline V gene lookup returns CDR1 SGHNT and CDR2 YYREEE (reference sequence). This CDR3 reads CASSLRSPGGDGYTF. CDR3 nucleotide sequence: TGTGCCAGCAGCTTAAGGTCCCCGGGTGGCGATGGCTACACCTTC.

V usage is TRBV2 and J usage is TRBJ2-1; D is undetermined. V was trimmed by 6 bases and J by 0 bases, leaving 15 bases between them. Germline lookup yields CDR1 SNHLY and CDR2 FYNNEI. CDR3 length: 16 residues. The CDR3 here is CASRGSVGHSYNEQFF. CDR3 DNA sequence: TGTGCCAGCAGAGGTTCCGTGGGCCACTCCTACAATGAGCAGTTCTTC.

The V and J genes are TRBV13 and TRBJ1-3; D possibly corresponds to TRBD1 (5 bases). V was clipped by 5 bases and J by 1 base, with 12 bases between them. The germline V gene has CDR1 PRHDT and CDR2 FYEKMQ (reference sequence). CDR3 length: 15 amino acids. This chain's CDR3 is CASSQYRSSGNTIYF. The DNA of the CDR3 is TGTGCCAGCAGCCAATACAGGTCGTCTGGAAACACCATATATTTT.

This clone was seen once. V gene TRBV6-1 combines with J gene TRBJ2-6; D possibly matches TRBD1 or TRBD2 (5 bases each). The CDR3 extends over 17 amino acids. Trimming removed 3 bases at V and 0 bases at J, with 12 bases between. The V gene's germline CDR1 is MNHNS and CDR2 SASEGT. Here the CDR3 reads CASSERGRISGANVLTF. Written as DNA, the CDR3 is TGTGCCAGCAGTGAGAGGGGCAGAATCTCTGGGGCCAACGTCCTGACTTTC.

Here the CDR3 DNA reads TGCGCCAGCAGCCGAGGGGGGGGTCTTAATGAAAAACTGTTTTTT. It is translated as CASSRGGGLNEKLFF. This rearrangement joins TRBV4-1 to TRBJ1-4; possible D gene TRBD1, 6 bases. This CDR3 contains 15 residues. The germline V gene encodes CDR1 MGHRA and CDR2 YSYEKL. Trimming removed 4 bases at V and 4 bases at J, with 13 bases between.

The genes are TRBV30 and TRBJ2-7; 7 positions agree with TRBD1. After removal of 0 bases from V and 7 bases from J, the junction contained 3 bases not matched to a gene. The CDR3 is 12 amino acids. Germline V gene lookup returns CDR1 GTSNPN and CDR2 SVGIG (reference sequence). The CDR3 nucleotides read TGTGCCTGGAGTGTACAGGGGTCGGAGCAGTACTTC. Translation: CAWSVQGSEQYF.

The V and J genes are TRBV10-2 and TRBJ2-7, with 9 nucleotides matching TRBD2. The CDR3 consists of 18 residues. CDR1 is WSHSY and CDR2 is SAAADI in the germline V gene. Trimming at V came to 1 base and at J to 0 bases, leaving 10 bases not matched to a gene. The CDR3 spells CASSELGLREGFSYEQYF. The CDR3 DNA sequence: TGCGCCAGCAGTGAGTTAGGGTTGCGGGAGGGCTTCTCCTACGAGCAGTACTTC.

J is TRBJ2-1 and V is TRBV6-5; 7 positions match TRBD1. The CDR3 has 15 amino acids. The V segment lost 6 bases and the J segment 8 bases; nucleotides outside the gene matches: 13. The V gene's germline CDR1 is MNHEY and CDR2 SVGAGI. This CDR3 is CASRARRGLGDEQFF. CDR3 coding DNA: TGTGCCAGCAGGGCCCGAAGGGGGCTGGGTGATGAGCAGTTCTTC.